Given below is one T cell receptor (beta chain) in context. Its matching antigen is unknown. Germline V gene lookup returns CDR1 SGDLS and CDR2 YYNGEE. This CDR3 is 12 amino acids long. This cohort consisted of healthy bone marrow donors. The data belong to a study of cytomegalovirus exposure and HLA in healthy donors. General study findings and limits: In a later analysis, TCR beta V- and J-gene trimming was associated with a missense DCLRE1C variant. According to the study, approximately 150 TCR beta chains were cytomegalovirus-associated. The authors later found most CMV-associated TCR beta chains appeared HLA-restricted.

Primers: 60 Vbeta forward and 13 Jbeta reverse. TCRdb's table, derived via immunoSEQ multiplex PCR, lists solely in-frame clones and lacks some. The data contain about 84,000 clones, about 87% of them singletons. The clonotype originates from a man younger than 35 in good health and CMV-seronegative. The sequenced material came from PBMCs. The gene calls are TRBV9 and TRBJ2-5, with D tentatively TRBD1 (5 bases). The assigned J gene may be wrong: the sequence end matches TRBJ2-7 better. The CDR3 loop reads CASSATGAEQYF. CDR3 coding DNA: TGTGCCAGCAGCGCCACTGGGGCCGAGCAGTACTTC.